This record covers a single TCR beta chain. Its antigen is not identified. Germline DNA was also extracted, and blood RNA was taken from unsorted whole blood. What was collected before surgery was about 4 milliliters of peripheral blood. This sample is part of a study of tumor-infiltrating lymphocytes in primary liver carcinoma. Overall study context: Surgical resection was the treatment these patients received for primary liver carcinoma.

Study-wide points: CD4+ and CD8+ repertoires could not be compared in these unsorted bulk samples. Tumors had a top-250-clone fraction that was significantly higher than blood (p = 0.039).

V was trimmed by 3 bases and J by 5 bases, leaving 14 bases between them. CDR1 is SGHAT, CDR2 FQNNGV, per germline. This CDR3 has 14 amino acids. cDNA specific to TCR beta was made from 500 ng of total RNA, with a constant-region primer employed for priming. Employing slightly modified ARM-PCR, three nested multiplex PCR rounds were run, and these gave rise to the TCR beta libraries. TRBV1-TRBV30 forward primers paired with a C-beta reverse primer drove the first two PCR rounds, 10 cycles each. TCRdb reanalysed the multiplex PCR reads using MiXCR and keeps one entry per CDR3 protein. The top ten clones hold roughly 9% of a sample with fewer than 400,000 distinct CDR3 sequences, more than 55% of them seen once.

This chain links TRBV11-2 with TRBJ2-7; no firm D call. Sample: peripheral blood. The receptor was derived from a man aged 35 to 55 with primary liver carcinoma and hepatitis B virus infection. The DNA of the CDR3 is TGTGCCAGCAGCTTGAGTGCCCCCCAAGACGAGCAGTACTTC. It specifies CASSLSAPQDEQYF.